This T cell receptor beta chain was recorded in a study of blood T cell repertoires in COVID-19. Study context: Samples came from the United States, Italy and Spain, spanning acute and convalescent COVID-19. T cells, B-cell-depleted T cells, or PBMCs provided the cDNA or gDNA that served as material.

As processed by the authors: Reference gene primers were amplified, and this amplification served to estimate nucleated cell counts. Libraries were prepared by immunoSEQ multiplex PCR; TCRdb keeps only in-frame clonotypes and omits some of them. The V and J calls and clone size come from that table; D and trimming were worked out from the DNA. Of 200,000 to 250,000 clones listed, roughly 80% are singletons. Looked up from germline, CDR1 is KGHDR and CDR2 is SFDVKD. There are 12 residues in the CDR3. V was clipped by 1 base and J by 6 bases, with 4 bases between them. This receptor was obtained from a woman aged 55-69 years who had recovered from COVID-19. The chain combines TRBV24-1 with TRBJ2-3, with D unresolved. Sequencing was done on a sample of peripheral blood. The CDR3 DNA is TGTGCCACCAGTGATTTCTTGGATACGCAGTATTTT. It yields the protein CATSDFLDTQYF.